Described below is a single T cell receptor (beta chain) sequence and its context. Antigen unknown. This CDR3 contains 16 residues. Unmatched junction bases numbered 5, after V lost 5 bases and J lost 3 bases. In germline, CDR1 is SEHNR, CDR2 FQNEAQ (reference sequence). These data originate in a study of T cell repertoires in cytomegalovirus infection. The wider study: Public TCR beta signatures indicated both CMV infection and matching HLA type.

Via MiXCR, TCRdb re-called the reads, giving one row per CDR3 protein. The sample lists some 680,000 distinct CDR3 sequences, approximately 40% seen once, with around 2.6% in the top ten. Study-wide results and limits: Identification of carriers of CMV plus the relevant HLA was achieved through cumulative public TCR beta family frequency. HLA-C-restricted CMV clonotypes gave the most frequent clonotype in two of eight donors.

The clonotype was recovered from a human donor in good health (CMV status not recorded). Some clones in this sample may be carry-over from other donors' samples. The sample taken for sequencing was PBMCs. The chain couples TRBV7-9 to TRBJ1-5; TRBD1 matches 12 bases. DNA of the CDR3: TGTGCCAGCAGCGTCGGGACAGGGGGCTACAATCAGCCCCAGCATTTT. Its translation: CASSVGTGGYNQPQHF.